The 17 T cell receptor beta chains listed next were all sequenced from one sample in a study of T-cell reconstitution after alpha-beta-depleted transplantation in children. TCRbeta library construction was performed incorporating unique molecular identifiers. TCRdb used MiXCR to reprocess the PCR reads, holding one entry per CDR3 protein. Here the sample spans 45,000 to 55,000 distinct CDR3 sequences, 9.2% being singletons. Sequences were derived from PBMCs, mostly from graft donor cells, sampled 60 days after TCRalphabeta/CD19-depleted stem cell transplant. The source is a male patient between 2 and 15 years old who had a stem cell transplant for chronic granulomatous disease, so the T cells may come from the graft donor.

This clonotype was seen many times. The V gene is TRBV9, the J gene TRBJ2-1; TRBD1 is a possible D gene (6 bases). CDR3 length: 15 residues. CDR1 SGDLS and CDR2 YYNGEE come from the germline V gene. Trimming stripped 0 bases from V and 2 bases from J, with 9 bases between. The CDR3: CASSVARGAYNEQFF. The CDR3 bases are TGTGCCAGCAGCGTAGCCAGGGGAGCCTACAATGAGCAGTTCTTC.

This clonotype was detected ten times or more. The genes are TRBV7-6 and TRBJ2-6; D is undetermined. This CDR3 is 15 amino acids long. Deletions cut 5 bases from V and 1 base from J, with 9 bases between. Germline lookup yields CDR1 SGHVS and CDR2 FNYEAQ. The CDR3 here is CASSAHLSGANVLTF. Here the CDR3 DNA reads TGTGCCAGCAGCGCGCACCTATCTGGGGCCAACGTCCTGACTTTC.

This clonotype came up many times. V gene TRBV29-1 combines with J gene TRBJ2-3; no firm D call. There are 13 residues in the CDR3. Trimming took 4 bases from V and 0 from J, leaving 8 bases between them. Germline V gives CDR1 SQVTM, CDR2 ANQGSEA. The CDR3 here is CSVASPSTDTQYF. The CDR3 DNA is TGCAGCGTTGCCAGCCCAAGCACAGATACGCAGTATTTT.

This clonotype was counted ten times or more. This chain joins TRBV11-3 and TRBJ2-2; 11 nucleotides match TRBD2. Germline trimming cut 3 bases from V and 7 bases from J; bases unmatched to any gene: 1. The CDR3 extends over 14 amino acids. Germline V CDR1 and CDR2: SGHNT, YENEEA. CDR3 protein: CASSLGTSGGELFF. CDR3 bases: TGTGCCAGCAGCTTGGGGACTAGCGGCGGGGAGCTGTTTTTT.

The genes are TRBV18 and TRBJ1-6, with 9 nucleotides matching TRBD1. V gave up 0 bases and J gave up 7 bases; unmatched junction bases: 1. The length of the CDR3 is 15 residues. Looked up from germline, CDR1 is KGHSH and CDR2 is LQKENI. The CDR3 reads CASSPPGTGNSPLHF. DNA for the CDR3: TGTGCCAGCTCACCACCGGGGACAGGGAATTCACCCCTCCACTTT.

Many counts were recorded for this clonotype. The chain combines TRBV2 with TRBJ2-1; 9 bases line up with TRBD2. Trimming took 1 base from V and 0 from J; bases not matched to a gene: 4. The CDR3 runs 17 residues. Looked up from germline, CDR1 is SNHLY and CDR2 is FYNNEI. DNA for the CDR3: TGTGCCAGCAGTGAAGGAGCGGGAGGCTTCTCCTACAATGAGCAGTTCTTC. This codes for CASSEGAGGFSYNEQFF.

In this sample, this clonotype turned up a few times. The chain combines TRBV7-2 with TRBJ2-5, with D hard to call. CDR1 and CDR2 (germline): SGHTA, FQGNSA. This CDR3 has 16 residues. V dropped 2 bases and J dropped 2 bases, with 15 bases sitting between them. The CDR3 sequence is CASSLPHKSLQETQYF. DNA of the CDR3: TGTGCCAGCAGCTTACCCCACAAGAGCCTACAAGAGACCCAGTACTTC.

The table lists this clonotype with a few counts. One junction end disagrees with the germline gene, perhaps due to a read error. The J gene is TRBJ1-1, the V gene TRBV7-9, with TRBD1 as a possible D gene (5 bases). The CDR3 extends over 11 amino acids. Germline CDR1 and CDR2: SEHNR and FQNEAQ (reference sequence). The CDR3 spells CASSWTTETFF. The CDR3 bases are TGTGCCAGCAGCTGGACAACTGAAACTTTCTTT. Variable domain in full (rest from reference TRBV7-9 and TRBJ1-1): DTGVSQNPRHKITKRGQNVTFRCDPISEHNRLYWYRQTLGQGPEFLTYFQNEAQLEKSRLLSDRFSAERPKGSFSTLEIQRTEQGDSAMYLCASSWTTETFFGQGTRLTVV.

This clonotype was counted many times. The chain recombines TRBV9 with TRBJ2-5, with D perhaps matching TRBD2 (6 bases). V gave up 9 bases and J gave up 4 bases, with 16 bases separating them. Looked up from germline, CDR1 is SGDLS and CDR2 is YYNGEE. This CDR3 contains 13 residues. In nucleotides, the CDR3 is TGTGCCACCAGACCGGAGGGAGGAGAGACCCAGTACTTC. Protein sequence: CATRPEGGETQYF.

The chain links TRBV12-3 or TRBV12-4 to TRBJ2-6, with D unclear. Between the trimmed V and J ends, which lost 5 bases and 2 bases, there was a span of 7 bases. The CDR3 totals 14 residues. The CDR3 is CASSPTTGANVLTF. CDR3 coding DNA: TGTGCCAGCAGTCCGACAACTGGGGCCAACGTCCTGACTTTC.

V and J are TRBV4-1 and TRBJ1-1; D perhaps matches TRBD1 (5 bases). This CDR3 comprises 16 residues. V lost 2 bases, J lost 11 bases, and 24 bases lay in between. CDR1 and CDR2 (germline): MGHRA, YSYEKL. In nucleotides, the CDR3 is TGCGCCAGCAGCCAAAGCGGTGTGAGGGGCGCGAATGGGGCTTTCTTT. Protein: CASSQSGVRGANGAFF.

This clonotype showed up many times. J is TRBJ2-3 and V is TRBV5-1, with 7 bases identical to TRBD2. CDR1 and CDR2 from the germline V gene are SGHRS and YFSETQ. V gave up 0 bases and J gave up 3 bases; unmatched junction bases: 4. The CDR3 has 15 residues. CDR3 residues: CASSLGTSLTDTQYF. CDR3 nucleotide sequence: TGCGCCAGCAGCTTGGGGACTAGTCTTACAGATACGCAGTATTTT.

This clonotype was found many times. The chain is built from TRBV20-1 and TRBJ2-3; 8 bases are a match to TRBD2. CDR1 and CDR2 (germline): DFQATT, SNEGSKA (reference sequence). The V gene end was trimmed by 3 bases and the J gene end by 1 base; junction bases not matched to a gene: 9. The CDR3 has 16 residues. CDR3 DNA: TGCAGTGCTAGTGGCCTCCTAGCGGGTCGCACAGATACGCAGTATTTT. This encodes CSASGLLAGRTDTQYF.

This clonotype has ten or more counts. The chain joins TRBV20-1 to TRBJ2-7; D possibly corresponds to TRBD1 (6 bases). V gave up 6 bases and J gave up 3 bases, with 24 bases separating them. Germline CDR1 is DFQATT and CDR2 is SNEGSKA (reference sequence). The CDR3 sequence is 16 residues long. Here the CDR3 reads CSANLLGLTGRYEQYF. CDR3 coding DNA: TGCAGTGCCAACCTACTGGGCTTAACAGGGCGCTACGAGCAGTACTTC.

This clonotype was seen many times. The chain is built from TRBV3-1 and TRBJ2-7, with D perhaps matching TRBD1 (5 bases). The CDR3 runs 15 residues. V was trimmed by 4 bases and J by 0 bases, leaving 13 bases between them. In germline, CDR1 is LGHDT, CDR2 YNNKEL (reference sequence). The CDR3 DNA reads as TGTGCCAGCAGCCTACTGTCAGGGTCCTCCTACGAGCAGTACTTC. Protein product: CASSLLSGSSYEQYF.

The CDR3: CASSFNPSSDTQYF. The DNA for the CDR3 is TGTGCCAGCAGTTTTAATCCCTCCTCAGATACGCAGTATTTT. The chain links TRBV12-3 or TRBV12-4 to TRBJ2-3; D remains ambiguous. V was shortened by 3 bases and J by 4 bases, with 11 bases between the two germline ends. The CDR3 extends over 14 amino acids.

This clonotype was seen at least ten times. The CDR3 here is CASSESGTKGYTF. The CDR3 nucleotides are TGTGCCAGCAGTGAATCCGGGACGAAAGGCTACACCTTC. The V gene is TRBV2, the J gene TRBJ1-2; weak D call: TRBD1 (5 bases). Germline V gene sequence: CDR1 SNHLY, CDR2 FYNNEI. Trimming shortened V by 2 bases and J by 8 bases, and 12 bases separated the two germline ends. The CDR3 totals 13 residues.